This T cell receptor beta chain was sequenced during a study of blood T cell repertoires in COVID-19. The CDR3 runs 13 residues. Trimming removed 5 bases from V and 6 bases from J, with 11 bases in between. Germline-derived CDR1 and CDR2 are SGHNT and YENEEA. Followed over time, Seattle patients had been enrolled while infection was active. Using immunoSEQ multiplex PCR, the repertoire was profiled, and TCRdb retains in-frame clones only, with some absent. The sample contains about 150,000 clones, approximately 90% of which appear only once. V gene TRBV11-3 combines with J gene TRBJ2-1, with TRBD2 as a possible D gene (5 bases). The specimen was peripheral blood. This clonotype was sampled from a man younger than 35 with COVID-19, enrolled during active disease. The CDR3 sequence is CASSPRGSNEQFF. The DNA of the CDR3 is TGTGCCAGCAGCCCTAGAGGGTCCAATGAGCAGTTCTTC.